This record concerns one T cell receptor beta chain sequence. Antigen specificity is unknown. Other DNA sequences within the sample encode an identical CDR3. The data derive from a study of shared clonotypes between healthy human individuals. Turning to the study itself: Used for every donor were three CD4 naive, three CD4 memory, two CD8 naive and one CD8 memory plate.

Here immunoSEQ multiplex PCR was the method, and the copy in TCRdb shows in-frame clones only, minus some. This table has roughly 760,000 clones, around 67% appearing once. Trimming took 5 bases from V and 0 from J, leaving 11 bases between them. The germline CDR1 and CDR2 sequences are SGHTA and FQGTGA. The length of the CDR3 is 15 residues. Whole-study results and caveats: Some clonotypes were shared by all four sorted-subset donors, while others were not shared. The non-shared ones had lower generation probabilities than the shared ones.

The sequence was collected from a woman younger than 45 in good health. The sequencing input was memory CD4+ T cells sorted from blood. Subset meaning: CD45RA-negative fraction. The chain links TRBV7-3 to TRBJ2-1, with D maybe TRBD2 (6 bases). The CDR3 coding sequence is TGTGCCAGCAGCCCCGGGAGCGGCTCCTACAATGAGCAGTTCTTC. It is translated as CASSPGSGSYNEQFF.